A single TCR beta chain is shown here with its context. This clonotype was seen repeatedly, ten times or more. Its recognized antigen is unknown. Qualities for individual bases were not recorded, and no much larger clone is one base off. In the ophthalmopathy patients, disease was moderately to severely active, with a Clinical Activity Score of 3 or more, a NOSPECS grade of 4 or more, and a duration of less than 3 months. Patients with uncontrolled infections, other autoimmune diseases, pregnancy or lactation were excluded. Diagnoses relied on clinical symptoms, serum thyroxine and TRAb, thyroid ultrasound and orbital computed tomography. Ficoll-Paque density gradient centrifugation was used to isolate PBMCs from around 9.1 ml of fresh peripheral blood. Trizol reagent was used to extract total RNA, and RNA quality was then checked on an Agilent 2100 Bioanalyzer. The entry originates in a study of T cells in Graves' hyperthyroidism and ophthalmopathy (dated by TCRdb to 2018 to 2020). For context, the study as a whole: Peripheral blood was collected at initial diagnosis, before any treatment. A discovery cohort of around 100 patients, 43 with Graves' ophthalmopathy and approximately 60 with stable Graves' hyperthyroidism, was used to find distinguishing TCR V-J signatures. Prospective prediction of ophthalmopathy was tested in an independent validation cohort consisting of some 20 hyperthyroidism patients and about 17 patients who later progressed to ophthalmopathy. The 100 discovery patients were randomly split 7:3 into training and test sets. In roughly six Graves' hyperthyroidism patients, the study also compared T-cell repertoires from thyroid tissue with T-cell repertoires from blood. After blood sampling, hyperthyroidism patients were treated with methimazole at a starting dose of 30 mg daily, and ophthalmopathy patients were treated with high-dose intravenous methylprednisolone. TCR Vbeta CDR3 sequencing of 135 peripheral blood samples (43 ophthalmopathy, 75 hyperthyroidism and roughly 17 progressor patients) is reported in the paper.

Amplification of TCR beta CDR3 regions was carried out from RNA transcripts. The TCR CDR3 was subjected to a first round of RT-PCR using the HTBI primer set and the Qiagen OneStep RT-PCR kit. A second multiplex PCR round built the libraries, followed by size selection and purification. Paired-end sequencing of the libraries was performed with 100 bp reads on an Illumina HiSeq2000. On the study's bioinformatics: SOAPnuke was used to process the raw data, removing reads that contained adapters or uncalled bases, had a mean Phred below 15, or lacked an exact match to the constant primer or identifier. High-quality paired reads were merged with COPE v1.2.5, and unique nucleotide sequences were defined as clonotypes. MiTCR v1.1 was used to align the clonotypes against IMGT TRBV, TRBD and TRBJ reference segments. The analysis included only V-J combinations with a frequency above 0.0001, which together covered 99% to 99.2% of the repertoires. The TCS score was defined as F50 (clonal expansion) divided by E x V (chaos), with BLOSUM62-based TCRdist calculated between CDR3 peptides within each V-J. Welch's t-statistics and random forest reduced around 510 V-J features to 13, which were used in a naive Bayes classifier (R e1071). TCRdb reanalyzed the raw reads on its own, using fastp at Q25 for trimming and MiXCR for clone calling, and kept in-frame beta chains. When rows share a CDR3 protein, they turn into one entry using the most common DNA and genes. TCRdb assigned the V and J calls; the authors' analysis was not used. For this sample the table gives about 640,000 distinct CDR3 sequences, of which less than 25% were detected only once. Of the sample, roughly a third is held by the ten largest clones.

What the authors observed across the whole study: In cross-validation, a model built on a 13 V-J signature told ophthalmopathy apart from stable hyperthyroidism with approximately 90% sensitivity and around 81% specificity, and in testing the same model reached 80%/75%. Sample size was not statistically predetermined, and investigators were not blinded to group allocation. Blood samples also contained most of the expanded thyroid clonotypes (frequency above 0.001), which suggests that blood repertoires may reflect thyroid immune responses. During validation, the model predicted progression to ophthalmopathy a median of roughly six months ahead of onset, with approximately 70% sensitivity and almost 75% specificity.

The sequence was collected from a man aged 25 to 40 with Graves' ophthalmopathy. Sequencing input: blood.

The DNA sequence is TGCAGTGCTAGATATCAGGGTGGAATAGAGACCCAGTACTTC. This is translated as CSARYQGGIETQYF. This receptor chain uses TRBV20-1 and TRBJ2-5; D gene: possibly TRBD1, on 5 matching bases. The germline V gene (reference sequence) provides CDR1 DFQATT and CDR2 SNEGSKA. Trimming at the junction amounts to 2 bases on V and 4 bases on J, and the germline ends lie 14 bases apart. Including the terminal cysteine and phenylalanine, the CDR3 comprises 14 residues. The kept DNA is CDR3 alone, 42 bases in frame from the first base.